Reported below is one T cell receptor beta chain. Antigen: not known. Once isolated by positive magnetic bead selection, the CD4+ and CD8+ cells had their purity checked by flow cytometry. This sample is part of a study of somatic mutations in cytotoxic T cells in rheumatoid arthritis. Study context: Immediately following diagnosis and ahead of any treatment, patient blood (almost 31 ml EDTA) was drawn.

Study-wide points: Adjustment for multiple comparisons was not applied to the slight TRBV07 underrepresentation observed in rheumatoid arthritis patients.

As handled by the study authors: The authors rarely found patient CD8+ clones larger than 1% matching published virus-specific TCRB sequences. The repertoire was sequenced with immunoSEQ multiplex PCR; TCRdb's copy has only in-frame clones and lacks some. The V and J calls and clone size were taken over from that table, and D and trimming were inferred from the DNA. The sample consists of about 20,000 clones, roughly four fifths of them appearing once. The germline V gene has CDR1 SEHNR and CDR2 FQNEAQ (reference sequence). The CDR3 has 15 residues. The V gene lost 1 base and the J gene lost 2 bases, with 9 bases spanning the gap.

The chain uses TRBV7-9 and TRBJ2-1; no clear D gene. This TCR came from an adult with rheumatoid arthritis. Sample: CD8+ T cells sorted from blood. CDR3 amino acids: CASSLDTRTYNEQFF. The DNA for the CDR3 is TGTGCCAGCAGCTTAGACACTCGAACCTACAATGAGCAGTTCTTC.